Reported below is one TCR beta chain. The sample belongs to a study of blood T cell repertoires in COVID-19. TCRdb's table, derived via immunoSEQ multiplex PCR, lists solely in-frame clones and lacks some. The table lists about 180,000 clones, 86% of them singletons, with 7.5% to 10% in the top ten. Sequencing was carried out using PBMCs or T cells enriched from blood (not recorded which). The TCR sequence derives from a woman in her twenties or thirties who had recovered from COVID-19.

In DNA, the CDR3 is TGTGCCAGCAGCCTACCGGGACTAGAGCGAGTCGAGCAGTACTTC. This gives the protein CASSLPGLERVEQYF. The rearrangement uses TRBV5-4 and TRBJ2-7; TRBD2 matches 8 bases. CDR3 length: 15 residues. The V gene's germline CDR1 is SGHNT and CDR2 YYREEE (reference sequence). The junction had 12 bases not matched to a gene; V was cut back by 4 bases and J by 6 bases.